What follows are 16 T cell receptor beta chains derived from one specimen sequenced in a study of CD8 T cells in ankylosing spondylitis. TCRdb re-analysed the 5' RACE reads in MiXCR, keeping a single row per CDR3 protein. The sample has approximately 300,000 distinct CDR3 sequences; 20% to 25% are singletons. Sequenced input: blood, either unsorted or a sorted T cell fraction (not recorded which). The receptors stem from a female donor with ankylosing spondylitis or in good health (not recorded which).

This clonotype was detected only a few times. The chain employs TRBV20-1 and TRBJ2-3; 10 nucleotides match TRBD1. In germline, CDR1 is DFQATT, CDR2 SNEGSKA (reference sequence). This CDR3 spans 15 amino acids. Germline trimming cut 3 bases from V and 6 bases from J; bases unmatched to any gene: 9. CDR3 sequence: CSARTMTGGEDTQYF. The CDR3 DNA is TGCAGTGCTAGGACGATGACAGGGGGCGAGGATACGCAGTATTTT.

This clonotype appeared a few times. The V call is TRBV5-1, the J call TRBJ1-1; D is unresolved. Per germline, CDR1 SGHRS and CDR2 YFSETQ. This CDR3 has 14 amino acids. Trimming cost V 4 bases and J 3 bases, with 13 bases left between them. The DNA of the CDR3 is TGCGCCAGCAGCCTCCGGGTTCCGGACACTGAAGCTTTCTTT. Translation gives CASSLRVPDTEAFF.

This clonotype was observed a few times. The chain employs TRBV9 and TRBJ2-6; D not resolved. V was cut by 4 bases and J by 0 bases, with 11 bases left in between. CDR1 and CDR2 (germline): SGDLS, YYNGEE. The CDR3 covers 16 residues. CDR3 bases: TGTGCCAGCAGCCCGCGTTCCGGCTCTGGGGCCAACGTCCTGACTTTC. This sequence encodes CASSPRSGSGANVLTF. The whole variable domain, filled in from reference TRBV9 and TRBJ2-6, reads DSGVTQTPKHLITATGQRVTLRCSPRSGDLSVYWYQQSLDQGLQFLIQYYNGEERAKGNILERFSAQQFPDLHSELNLSSLELGDSALYFCASSPRSGSGANVLTFGAGSRLTVL.

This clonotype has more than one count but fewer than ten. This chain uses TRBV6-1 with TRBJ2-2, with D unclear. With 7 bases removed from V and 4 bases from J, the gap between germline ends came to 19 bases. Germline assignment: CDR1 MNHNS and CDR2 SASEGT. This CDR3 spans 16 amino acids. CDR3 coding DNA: TGTGCCAGCACCCGAGGATCGACTGGAAGCACCGGGGAGCTGTTTTTT. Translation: CASTRGSTGSTGELFF.

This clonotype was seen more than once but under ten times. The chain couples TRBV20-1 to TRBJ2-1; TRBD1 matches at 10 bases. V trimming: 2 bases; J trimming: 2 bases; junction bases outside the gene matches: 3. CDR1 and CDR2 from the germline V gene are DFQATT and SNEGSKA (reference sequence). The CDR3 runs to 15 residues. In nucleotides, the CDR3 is TGCAGTGCTAGACCCGACAGGGGGCCCTACAATGAGCAGTTCTTC. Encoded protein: CSARPDRGPYNEQFF.

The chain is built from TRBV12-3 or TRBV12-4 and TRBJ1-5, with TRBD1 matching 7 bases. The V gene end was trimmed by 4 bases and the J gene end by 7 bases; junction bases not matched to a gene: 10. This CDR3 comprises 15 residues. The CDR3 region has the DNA TGTGCCAGCAGTTCCGACAGGGTGGGAAACCAGCCCCAGCATTTT. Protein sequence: CASSSDRVGNQPQHF.

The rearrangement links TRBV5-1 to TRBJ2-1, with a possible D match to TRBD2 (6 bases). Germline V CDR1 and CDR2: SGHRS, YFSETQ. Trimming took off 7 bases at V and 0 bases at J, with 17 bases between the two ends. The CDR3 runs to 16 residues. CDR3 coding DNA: TGCGCCAGCGGGCGGGGCGGGCGTAGCTCCTACAATGAGCAGTTCTTC. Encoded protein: CASGRGGRSSYNEQFF.

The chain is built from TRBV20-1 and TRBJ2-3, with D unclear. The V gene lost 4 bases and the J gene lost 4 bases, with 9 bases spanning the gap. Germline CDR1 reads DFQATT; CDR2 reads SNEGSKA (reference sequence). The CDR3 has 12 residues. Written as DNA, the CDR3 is TGCAGTGCTACCCTCAGCCCAGATACGCAGTATTTT. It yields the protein CSATLSPDTQYF.

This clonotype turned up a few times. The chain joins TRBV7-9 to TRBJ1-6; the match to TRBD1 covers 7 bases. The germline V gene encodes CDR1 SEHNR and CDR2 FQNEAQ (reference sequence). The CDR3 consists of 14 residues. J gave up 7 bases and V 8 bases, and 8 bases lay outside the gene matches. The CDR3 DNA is TGTGCCAGCCGACCCCAGGGGGACAATTCACCCCTCCACTTT. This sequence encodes CASRPQGDNSPLHF.

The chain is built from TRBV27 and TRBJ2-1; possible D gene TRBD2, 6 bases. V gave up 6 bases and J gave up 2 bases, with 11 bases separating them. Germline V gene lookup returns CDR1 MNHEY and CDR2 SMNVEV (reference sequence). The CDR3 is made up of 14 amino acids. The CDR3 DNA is TGTGCCAGCAGGGAGGGATCCCCCTACAATGAGCAGTTCTTC. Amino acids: CASREGSPYNEQFF.

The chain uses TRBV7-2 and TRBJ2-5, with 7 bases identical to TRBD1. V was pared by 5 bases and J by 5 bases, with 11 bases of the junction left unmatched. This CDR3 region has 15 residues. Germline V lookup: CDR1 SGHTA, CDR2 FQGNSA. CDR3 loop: CASSLLGTDEETQYF. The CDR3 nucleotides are TGTGCCAGCAGCCTATTAGGGACAGATGAGGAGACCCAGTACTTC.

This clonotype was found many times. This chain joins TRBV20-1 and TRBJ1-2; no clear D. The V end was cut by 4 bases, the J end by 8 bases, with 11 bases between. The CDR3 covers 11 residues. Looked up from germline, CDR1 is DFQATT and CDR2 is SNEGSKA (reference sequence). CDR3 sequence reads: CSATIPGGYTF. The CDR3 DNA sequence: TGCAGTGCTACCATTCCTGGAGGCTACACCTTC.

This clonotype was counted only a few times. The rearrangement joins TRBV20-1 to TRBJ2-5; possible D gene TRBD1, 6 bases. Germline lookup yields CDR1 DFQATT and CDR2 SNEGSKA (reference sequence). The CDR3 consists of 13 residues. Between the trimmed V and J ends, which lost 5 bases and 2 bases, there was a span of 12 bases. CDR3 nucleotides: TGCAGTGCTCCCCGTACAGGGCAAGAGACCCAGTACTTC. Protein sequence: CSAPRTGQETQYF.

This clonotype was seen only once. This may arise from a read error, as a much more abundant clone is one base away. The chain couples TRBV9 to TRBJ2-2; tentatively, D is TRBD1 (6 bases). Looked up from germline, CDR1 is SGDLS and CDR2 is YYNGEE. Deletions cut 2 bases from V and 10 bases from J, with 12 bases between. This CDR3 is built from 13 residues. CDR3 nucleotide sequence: TGTGCCAGCAGCGTGGACAGTTTGGAGGAGCTGTTTTTT. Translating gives CASSVDSLEELFF.

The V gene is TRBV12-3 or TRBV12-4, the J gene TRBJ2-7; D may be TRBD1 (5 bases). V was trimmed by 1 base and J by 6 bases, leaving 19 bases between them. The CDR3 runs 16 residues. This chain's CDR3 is CASSLGLPGPFGEQYF. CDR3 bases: TGTGCCAGCAGTTTAGGTTTACCAGGGCCTTTCGGCGAGCAGTACTTC.

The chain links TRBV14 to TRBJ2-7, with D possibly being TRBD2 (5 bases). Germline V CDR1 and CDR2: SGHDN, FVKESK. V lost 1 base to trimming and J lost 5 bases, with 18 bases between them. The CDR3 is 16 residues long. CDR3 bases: TGTGCCAGCAGCCAAGGTCTCAACAGCCCGAGGGACGAGCAGTACTTC. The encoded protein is CASSQGLNSPRDEQYF.